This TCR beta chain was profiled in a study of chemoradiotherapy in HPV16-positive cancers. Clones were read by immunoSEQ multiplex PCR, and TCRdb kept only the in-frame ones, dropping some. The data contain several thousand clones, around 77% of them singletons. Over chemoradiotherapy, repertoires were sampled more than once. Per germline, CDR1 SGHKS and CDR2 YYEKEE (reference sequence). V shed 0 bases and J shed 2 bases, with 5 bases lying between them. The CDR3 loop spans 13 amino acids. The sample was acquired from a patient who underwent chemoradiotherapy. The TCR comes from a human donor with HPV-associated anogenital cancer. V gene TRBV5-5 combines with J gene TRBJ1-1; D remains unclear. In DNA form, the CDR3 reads TGTGCCAGCAGCTTGGACAAAAACACTGAAGCTTTCTTT. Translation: CASSLDKNTEAFF.